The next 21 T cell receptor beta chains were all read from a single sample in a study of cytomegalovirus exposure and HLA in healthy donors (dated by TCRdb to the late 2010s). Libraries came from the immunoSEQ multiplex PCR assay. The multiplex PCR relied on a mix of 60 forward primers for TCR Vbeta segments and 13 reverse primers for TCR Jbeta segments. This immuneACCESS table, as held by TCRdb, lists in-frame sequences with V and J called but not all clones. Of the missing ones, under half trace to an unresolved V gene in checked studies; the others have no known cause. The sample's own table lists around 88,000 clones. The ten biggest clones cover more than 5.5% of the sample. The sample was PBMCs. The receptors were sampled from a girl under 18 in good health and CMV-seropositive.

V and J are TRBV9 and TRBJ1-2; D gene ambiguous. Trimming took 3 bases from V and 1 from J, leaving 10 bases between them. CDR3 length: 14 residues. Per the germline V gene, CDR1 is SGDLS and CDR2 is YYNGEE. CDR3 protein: CASSGLKRNYGYTF. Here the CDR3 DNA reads TGTGCCAGCAGCGGACTTAAACGTAACTATGGCTACACCTTC.

The CDR3 DNA sequence: TGTGCCAGCAGAGTCGATTCAGCGGGGAAACTGTTTTTT. As protein: CASRVDSAGKLFF. The V call is TRBV5-4, the J call TRBJ1-4; the D is unclear. This CDR3 is built from 13 residues. Germline V CDR1 and CDR2: SGHNT, YYREEE (reference sequence). The V and J ends lost 5 bases and 11 bases respectively, with 16 bases between them. Supplemented by reference TRBV5-4 and TRBJ1-4, the full variable domain reads ETGVTQSPTHLIKTRGQQVTLRCSSQSGHNTVSWYQQALGQGPQFIFQYYREEENGRGNFPPRFSGLQFPNYSSELNVNALELDDSALYLCASRVDSAGKLFFGSGTQLSVL.

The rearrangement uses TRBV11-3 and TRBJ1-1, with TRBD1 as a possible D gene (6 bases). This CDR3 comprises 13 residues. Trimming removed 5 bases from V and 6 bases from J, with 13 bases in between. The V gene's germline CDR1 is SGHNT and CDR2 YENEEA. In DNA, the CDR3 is TGTGCCAGCAGCCTTTTAGGGGGTTCTGAAGCTTTCTTT. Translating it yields CASSLLGGSEAFF. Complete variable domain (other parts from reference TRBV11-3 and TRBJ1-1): EAGVVQSPRYKIIEKKQPVAFWCNPISGHNTLYWYLQNLGQGPELLIRYENEEAVDDSQLPKDRFSAERLKGVDSTLKIQPAELGDSAVYLCASSLLGGSEAFFGQGTRLTVV.

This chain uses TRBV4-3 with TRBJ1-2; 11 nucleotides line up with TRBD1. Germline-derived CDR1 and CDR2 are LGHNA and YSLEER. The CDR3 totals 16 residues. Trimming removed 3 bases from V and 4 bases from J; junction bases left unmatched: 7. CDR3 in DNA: TGCGCCAGCAGCCACGGACAGGGGGCCCTATTCTATGGCTACACCTTC. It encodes CASSHGQGALFYGYTF.

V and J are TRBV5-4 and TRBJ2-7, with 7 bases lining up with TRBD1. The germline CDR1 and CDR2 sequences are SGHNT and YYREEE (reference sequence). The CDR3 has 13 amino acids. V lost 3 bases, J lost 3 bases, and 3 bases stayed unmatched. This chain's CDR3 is CASSSDRSYEQYV. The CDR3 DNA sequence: TGTGCCAGCAGCTCGGACAGGAGCTACGAGCAGTACGTC.

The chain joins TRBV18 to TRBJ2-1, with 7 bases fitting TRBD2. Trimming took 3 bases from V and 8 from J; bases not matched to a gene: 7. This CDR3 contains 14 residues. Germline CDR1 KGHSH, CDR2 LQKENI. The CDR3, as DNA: TGTGCCAGCTCACCGCGGAAAGGGAGGGATGAGCAGTTCTTC. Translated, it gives CASSPRKGRDEQFF. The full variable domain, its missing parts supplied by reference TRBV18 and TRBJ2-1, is NAGVMQNPRHLVRRRGQEARLRCSPMKGHSHVYWYRQLPEEGLKFMVYLQKENIIDESGMPKERFSAEFPKEGPSILRIQQVVRGDSAAYFCASSPRKGRDEQFFGPGTRLTVL.

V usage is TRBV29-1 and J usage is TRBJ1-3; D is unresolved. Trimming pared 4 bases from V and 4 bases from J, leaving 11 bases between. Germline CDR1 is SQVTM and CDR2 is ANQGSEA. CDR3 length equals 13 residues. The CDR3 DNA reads TGCAGCGTTGGAGGTTTGATGGGAAACACCATATATTTT. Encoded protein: CSVGGLMGNTIYF.

The CDR3 coding sequence is TGTGCCAGTAGTATAACTATGGTAGATGGCTACACCTTC. Translation gives CASSITMVDGYTF. The V and J genes are TRBV19 and TRBJ1-2; no firm D call. CDR3 size: 13 residues. In germline, CDR1 is LNHDA, CDR2 SQIVND (reference sequence). V lost 2 bases and J lost 6, with 10 bases in between.

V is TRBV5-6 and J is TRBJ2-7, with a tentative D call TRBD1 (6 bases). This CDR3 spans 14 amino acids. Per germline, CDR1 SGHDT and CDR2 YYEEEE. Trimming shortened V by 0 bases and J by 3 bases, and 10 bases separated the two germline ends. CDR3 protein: CASSLGTAGYEQYV. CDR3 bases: TGTGCCAGCAGCTTGGGGACAGCTGGCTACGAGCAGTACGTC.

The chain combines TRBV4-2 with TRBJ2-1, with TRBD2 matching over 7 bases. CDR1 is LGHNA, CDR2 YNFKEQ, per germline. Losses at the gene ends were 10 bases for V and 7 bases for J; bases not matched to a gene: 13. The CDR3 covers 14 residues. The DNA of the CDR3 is TGTGCCATCCCAAGGAGCGGGGAGGTGAATGAGCAGTTCTTC. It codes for CAIPRSGEVNEQFF.

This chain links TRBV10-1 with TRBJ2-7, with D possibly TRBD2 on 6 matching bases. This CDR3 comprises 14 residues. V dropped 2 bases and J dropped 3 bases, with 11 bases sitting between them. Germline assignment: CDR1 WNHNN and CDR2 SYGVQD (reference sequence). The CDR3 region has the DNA TGCGCCAGCAGTGAGGGAGGGCAGATCTACGAGCAGTACGTC. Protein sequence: CASSEGGQIYEQYV.

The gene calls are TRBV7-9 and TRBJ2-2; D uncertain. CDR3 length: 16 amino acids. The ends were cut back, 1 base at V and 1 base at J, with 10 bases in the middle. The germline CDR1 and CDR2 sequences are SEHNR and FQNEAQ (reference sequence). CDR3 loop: CASSLGTPRNTGELFF. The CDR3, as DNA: TGTGCCAGCAGCTTAGGAACACCCCGGAACACCGGGGAGCTGTTTTTT.

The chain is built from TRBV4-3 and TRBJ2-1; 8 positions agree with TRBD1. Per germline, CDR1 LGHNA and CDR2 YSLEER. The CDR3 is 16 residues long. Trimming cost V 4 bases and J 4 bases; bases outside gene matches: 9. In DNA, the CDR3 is TGCGCCAGCAGCCGAAACCGGGACAGGCTATACAATGAGCAGTTCTTC. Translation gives CASSRNRDRLYNEQFF.

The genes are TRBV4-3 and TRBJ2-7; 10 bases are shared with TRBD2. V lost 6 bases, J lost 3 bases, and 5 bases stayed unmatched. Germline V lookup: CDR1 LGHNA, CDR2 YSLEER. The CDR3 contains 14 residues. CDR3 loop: CASSQLAGGYEQYF. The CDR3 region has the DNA TGCGCCAGCAGTCAATTAGCGGGGGGCTACGAGCAGTACTTC.

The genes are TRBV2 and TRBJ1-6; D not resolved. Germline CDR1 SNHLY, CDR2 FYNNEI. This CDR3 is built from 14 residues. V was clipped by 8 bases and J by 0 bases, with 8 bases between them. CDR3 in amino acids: CASSQSSYNSPLHF. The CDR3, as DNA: TGTGCCAGCTCACAGAGCTCCTATAATTCACCCCTCCACTTT. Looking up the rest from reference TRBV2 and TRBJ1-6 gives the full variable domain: EPEVTQTPSHQVTQMGQEVILRCVPISNHLYFYWYRQILGQKVEFLVSFYNNEISEKSEIFDDQFSVERPDGSNFTLKIRSTKLEDSAMYFCASSQSSYNSPLHFGNGTRLTVT.

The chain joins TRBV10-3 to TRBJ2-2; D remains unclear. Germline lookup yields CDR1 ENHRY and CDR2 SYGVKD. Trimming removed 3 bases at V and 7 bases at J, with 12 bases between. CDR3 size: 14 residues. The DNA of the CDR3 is TGTGCCATCAGTGATCTCGGAGTGAGCGGGGAGCTGTTTTTT. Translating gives CAISDLGVSGELFF.

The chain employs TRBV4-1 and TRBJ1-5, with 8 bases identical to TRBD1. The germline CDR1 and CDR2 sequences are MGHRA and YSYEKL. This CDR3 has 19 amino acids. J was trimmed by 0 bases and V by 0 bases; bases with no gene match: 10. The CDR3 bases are TGCGCCAGCAGCCAAGACCCGGGGACAGGCTTCTATAGCAATCAGCCCCAGCATTTT. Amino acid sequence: CASSQDPGTGFYSNQPQHF.

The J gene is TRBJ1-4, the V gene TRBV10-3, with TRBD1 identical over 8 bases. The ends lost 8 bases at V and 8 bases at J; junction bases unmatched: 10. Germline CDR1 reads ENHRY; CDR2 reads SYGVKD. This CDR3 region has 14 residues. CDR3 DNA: TGTGCCATCGGGGAGGACAGGGCCGTGGAAAAACTGTTTTTT. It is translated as CAIGEDRAVEKLFF.

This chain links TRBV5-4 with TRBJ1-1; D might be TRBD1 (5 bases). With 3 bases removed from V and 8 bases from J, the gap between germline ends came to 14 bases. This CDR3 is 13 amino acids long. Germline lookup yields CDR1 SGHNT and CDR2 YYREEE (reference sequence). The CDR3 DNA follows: TGTGCCAGCAGCTCTCGGCGGGGGGTCGAAGCTTTCTTT. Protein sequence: CASSSRRGVEAFF.

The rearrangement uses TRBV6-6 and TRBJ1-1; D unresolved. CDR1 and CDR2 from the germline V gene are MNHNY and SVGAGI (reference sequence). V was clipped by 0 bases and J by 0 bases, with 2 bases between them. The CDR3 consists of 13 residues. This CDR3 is CASSYSVNTEAFF. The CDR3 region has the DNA TGTGCCAGCAGTTACTCCGTGAACACTGAAGCTTTCTTT.

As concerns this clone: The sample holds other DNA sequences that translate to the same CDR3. CDR3 DNA: TGCGCCAGCAGCCAAGAGCGACAGGCAACTAATGAAAAACTGTTTTTT. It translates to CASSQERQATNEKLFF. The chain uses TRBV4-1 and TRBJ1-4; D is perhaps TRBD1 (6 bases). The CDR3 is 16 amino acids. Trimming pared 0 bases from V and 0 bases from J, leaving 8 bases between. From germline, CDR1 is MGHRA and CDR2 YSYEKL.